The clone carrying this T cell receptor (beta chain) was recorded at least ten times. TCRbeta library preparation incorporated unique molecular identifiers. From the PCR reads, TCRdb called clonotypes with MiXCR, one entry per CDR3 protein. The sample lists about 16,000 distinct CDR3 sequences, roughly 7.8% occurring once. The data derive from a study of T-cell reconstitution after alpha-beta-depleted transplantation in children. This CDR3 has 12 amino acids. CDR1 and CDR2 (germline): SGHKS, YYEKEE (reference sequence). V shed 1 base and J shed 10 bases, with 9 bases lying between them. The receptor was derived from a boy in the first two years of life who had a stem cell transplant for Wiskott-Aldrich syndrome, so the T cells may come from the graft donor. The chain employs TRBV5-5 and TRBJ2-1; D remains ambiguous. Sequenced material: PBMCs, mostly from graft donor cells, taken 60 days after TCRalphabeta/CD19-depleted stem cell transplant. The CDR3 nucleotides read TGTGCCAGCAGCTTGTCGTTTCGAGAGCAGTTCTTC. The encoded protein is CASSLSFREQFF.